Listed below are T cell receptor beta chains from one sample, sequenced in a study of Graves' ophthalmopathy and Graves' hyperthyroidism. TCRdb independently ran MiXCR on the multiplex PCR reads; one entry per CDR3 protein. The sample has under 350,000 distinct CDR3 sequences, 17% seen once. The specimen was peripheral blood. Receptors were obtained from an adult man with Graves' ophthalmopathy. The CDR3 runs from the conserved cysteine through the conserved F or W. Each record gives: clone size, D gene, V gene, J gene, CDR3 DNA, CDR3 protein. A D gene is named only where the DNA matches it firmly. Part of the rows lack a size; the others show once, few, many or a class for expanded clones.

many	-	TRBV10-3	TRBJ2-7	TGTGCCATCAGTGGACAGGGACTGTACGAGCAGTACTTC	CAISGQGLYEQYF
-	TRBD1	TRBV11-2	TRBJ1-2	TGTGCCAGCAGCCCCGGGACAGGGGTGTTCGGCTACACCTTC	CASSPGTGVFGYTF
many	-	TRBV6-1	TRBJ1-1	TGTGCCAGCAGGGGCGGGGCAGGGGAAGGAACTGAAGCTTTCTTT	CASRGGAGEGTEAFF
many	-	TRBV20-1	TRBJ2-5	TGCAGTGCTCCGGAGGGACAGCAGGGAGAGACCCAGTACTTC	CSAPEGQQGETQYF
-	-	TRBV11-2	TRBJ2-2	TGTGCCAGCAGCACGGGAATGGGGTACACCGGGGAGCTGTTTTTT	CASSTGMGYTGELFF
many	-	TRBV5-1	TRBJ2-7	TGCGCCAGCAGCTTGTCAGGGAATCGTCGCAACGAGCAGTACTTC	CASSLSGNRRNEQYF
many	TRBD1	TRBV20-1	TRBJ2-7	TGCAGTGCTAGAGGGACAGGGCCAACCTACTCCTACGAGCAGTACTTC	CSARGTGPTYSYEQYF
many	-	TRBV5-1	TRBJ1-5	TGCGCCAGCAGCTTTGGCGGGGCGAGCAATCAGCCCCAGCATTTT	CASSFGGASNQPQHF
-	-	TRBV30	TRBJ2-7	TGTGCCTGGAGTGAGGGTGGGGCACTACGAGAGCAGTACTTC	CAWSEGGALREQYF
few	TRBD2	TRBV6-1	TRBJ2-7	TGTGCCAGCAGGAGGGGTAGCGGGAGTTACGAGCAGTACTTC	CASRRGSGSYEQYF
many	-	TRBV7-9	TRBJ2-2	TGTGCCAGCAGCGTTGGACTGAACACCGGGGAGCTGTTTTTT	CASSVGLNTGELFF
once	-	TRBV6-1	TRBJ1-1	TGTGCCAGCAGAAACAGGGCCAACACTGAAGCTTTCTTT	CASRNRANTEAFF
many	-	TRBV7-8	TRBJ1-5	TGTGCCAGCGGCGCCCGGGGCAATCAGCCCCAGCATTTT	CASGARGNQPQHF
many	-	TRBV20-1	TRBJ1-1	TGCAGTGCTTCGCGCAGGGAAGGTACCACTGAAGCTTTCTTT	CSASRREGTTEAFF
many	-	TRBV6-1	TRBJ2-7	TGTGCCAGCAGGGCTCAGGGGCTCACCTACGAGCAGTACTTC	CASRAQGLTYEQYF
many	-	TRBV6-2/TRBV6-3	TRBJ1-1	TGTGCCGGCACCCCCGGCGCAGGTGAAGCCTTCTTT	CAGTPGAGEAFF
-	TRBD2	TRBV12-3/TRBV12-4	TRBJ2-2	TGTGCCAGCAGTTTCCCCCTAGCGGGAGTCACCGGGGAGCTGTTTTTT	CASSFPLAGVTGELFF
many	TRBD1	TRBV12-3/TRBV12-4	TRBJ1-6	TGTGCCAGCAGTTTGAGGCCGGGACAGATCTTTCATTCACCCCTCCACTTT	CASSLRPGQIFHSPLHF
-	-	TRBV28	TRBJ2-7	TGTGCCAGCAGCCCCGGGACCAACTACGAGCAGTACTTC	CASSPGTNYEQYF
many	TRBD2	TRBV27	TRBJ2-7	TGTGCCAGCAGTCTAGCGGATTACTCCTACGAGCAGTACTTC	CASSLADYSYEQYF
many	-	TRBV6-1	TRBJ1-1	TGTGCCAGCCGACCCCGGAGGGGATTATACACTGAAGCTTTCTTT	CASRPRRGLYTEAFF
many	TRBD1	TRBV6-5	TRBJ2-7	TGTGCCAGCAGTTACCCTTCTTCACAGGGGGAGCAGTACTTC	CASSYPSSQGEQYF
many	TRBD2	TRBV20-1	TRBJ2-3	TGCAGTGCCCCCCCCCCTAGCGGGAGTGCAGATACGCAGTATTTT	CSAPPPSGSADTQYF
many	TRBD2	TRBV7-3	TRBJ2-2	TGTGCCAGCAGCTTAATTGCTAGCGGGAACACCGGGGAGCTGTTTTTT	CASSLIASGNTGELFF
many	TRBD1	TRBV12-3/TRBV12-4	TRBJ1-6	TGTGCCAGCAGTTCCGGACAGGGCAATTCACCCCTCCACTTT	CASSSGQGNSPLHF
-	-	TRBV6-1	TRBJ1-2	TGTGCCAGCATCCCGGGGCGTTATGGCTACATCTTC	CASIPGRYGYIF
many	-	TRBV10-3	TRBJ2-5	TGTGCCATCAGTGAGACACAGGGAGGAGAGACCCAGTACTTC	CAISETQGGETQYF
few	-	TRBV6-1	TRBJ2-5	TGTGCCAGCGGGGGGCTCGCGGAGACCCAGTACTTC	CASGGLAETQYF
many	-	TRBV20-1	TRBJ2-2	TGCAGTGCTAGAGGAGCGAGTCCCACCGGGGAGCTGTTTTTT	CSARGASPTGELFF
many	TRBD1	TRBV24-1	TRBJ2-5	TGTGCCACCAGTGACCCGGGACAGAATCAAGAGACCCAGTACTTC	CATSDPGQNQETQYF
many	TRBD1	TRBV20-1	TRBJ2-5	TGCAGTGCCATGGAGTCCCGGACAGGTGAAGAGACCCAGTACTTC	CSAMESRTGEETQYF
many	-	TRBV10-3	TRBJ1-1	TGTGCCATCAGTGAGCCGAAGGTCTCCATGAACACTGAAGCTTTCTTT	CAISEPKVSMNTEAFF
many	-	TRBV12-3/TRBV12-4	TRBJ2-6	TGTGCCAGTAGTCAGTCTGTTGGGGCCAACGTCCTGACTTTC	CASSQSVGANVLTF
many	-	TRBV28	TRBJ1-1	TGTGCCAGCAGTTATTCCGTCGACACTGAAGCTTTCTTT	CASSYSVDTEAFF